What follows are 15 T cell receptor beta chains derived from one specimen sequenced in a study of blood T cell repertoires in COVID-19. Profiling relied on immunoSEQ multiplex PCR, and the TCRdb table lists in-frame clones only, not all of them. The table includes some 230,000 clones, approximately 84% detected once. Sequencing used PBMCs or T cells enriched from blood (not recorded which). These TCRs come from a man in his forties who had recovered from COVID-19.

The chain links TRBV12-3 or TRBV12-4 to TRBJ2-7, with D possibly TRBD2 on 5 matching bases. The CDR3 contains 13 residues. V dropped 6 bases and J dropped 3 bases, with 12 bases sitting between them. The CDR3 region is CASSRPGIYEQYF. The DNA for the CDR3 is TGTGCCAGCAGCCGCCCGGGGATCTACGAGCAGTACTTC.

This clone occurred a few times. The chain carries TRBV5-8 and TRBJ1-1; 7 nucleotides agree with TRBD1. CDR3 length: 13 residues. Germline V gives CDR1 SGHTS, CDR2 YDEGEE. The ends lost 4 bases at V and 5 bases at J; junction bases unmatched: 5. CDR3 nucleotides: TGTGCCAGCAGCACGGACAGGCGGACTGAAGCTTTCTTT. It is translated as CASSTDRRTEAFF.

CDR3 amino acids: CASSLMTRRETQYF. The CDR3 nucleotides read TGTGCCAGCAGTCTAATGACTAGGAGAGAGACCCAGTACTTC. The chain has TRBV2 and TRBJ2-5, with a tentative D call TRBD2 (6 bases). The CDR3 loop spans 14 amino acids. CDR1 SNHLY and CDR2 FYNNEI come from the germline V gene. V lost 5 bases to trimming and J lost 4 bases, with 14 bases between them.

The CDR3 DNA is TGTGCCAGCAGCTTAGGGGCGGGGGTATACACAGATACGCAGTATTTT. As protein: CASSLGAGVYTDTQYF. The V and J genes are TRBV9 and TRBJ2-3; 7 positions agree with TRBD2. This CDR3 region has 16 residues. The V segment lost 4 bases and the J segment 2 bases; nucleotides outside the gene matches: 10. In germline, CDR1 is SGDLS, CDR2 YYNGEE. The variable domain in full, completed from reference TRBV9 and TRBJ2-3, reads DSGVTQTPKHLITATGQRVTLRCSPRSGDLSVYWYQQSLDQGLQFLIQYYNGEERAKGNILERFSAQQFPDLHSELNLSSLELGDSALYFCASSLGAGVYTDTQYFGPGTRLTVL.

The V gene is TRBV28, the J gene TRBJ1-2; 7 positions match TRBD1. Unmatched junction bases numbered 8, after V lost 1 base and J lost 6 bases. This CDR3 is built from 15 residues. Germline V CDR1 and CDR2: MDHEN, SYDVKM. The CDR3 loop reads CASSLSGQVPDGYTF. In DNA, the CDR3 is TGTGCCAGCAGTTTATCAGGACAGGTCCCTGATGGCTACACCTTC.

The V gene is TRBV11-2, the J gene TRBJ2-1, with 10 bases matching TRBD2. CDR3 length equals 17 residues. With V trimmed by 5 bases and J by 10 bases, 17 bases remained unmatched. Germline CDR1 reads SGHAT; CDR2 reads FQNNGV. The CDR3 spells CASSASPPASGRGEQFF. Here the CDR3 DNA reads TGTGCCAGCAGCGCAAGCCCCCCGGCTAGCGGGAGAGGAGAGCAGTTCTTC.

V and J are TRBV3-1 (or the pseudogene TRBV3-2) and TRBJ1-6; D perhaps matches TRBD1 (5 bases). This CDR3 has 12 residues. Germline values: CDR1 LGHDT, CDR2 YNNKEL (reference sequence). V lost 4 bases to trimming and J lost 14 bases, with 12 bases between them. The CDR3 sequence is CASSPDRTTLHF. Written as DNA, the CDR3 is TGTGCCAGCAGCCCCGACCGGACAACCCTCCACTTT.

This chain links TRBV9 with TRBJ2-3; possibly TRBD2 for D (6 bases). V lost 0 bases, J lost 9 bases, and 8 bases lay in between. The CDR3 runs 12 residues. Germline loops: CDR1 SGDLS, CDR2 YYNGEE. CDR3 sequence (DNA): TGTGCCAGCAGCGTAGTCGCGGGGACGCAGTATTTT. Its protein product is CASSVVAGTQYF.

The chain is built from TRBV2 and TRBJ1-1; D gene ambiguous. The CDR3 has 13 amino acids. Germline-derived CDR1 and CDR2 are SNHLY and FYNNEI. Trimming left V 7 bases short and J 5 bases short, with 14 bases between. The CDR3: CASNYGEGTEAFF. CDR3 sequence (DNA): TGTGCCAGCAACTATGGCGAAGGAACTGAAGCTTTCTTT.

For the CDR3, the DNA is TGCGCCAGCAGCTTCCGGCAGGTCCAAGAGACCCAGTACTTC. This sequence encodes CASSFRQVQETQYF. The chain has TRBV5-1 and TRBJ2-5, with no clear D. V gave up 2 bases and J gave up 1 base, with 9 bases separating them. Germline V CDR1 and CDR2: SGHRS, YFSETQ. This CDR3 spans 14 amino acids.

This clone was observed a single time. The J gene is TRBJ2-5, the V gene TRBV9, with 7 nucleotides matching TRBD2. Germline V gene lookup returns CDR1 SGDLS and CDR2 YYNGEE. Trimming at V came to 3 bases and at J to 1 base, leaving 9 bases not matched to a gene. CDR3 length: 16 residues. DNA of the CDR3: TGTGCCAGCAGCGCTAGGGGACTAACGATCCAAGAGACCCAGTACTTC. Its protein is CASSARGLTIQETQYF.

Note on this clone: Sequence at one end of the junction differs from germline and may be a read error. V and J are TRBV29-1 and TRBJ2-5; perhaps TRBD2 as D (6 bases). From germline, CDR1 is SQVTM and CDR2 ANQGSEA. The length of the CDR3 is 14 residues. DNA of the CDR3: TGCAACGTTGGAGGCGGGATGGGGCAAGAGACCCAGTACTTC. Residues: CNVGGGMGQETQYF.

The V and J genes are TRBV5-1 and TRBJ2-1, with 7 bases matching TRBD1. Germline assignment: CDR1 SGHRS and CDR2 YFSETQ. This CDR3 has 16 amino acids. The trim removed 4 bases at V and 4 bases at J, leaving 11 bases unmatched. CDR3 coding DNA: TGCGCCAGCAGCCCTCGGGGACAGATAACATACAATGAGCAGTTCTTC. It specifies CASSPRGQITYNEQFF.

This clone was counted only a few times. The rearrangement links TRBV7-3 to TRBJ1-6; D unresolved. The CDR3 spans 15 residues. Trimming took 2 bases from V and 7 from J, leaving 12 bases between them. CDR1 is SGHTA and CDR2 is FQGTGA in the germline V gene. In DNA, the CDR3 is TGTGCCAGCAGCTTATTAGGCAGAGGAAATTCACCCCTCCACTTT. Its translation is CASSLLGRGNSPLHF.

CDR3 DNA sequence: TGTGCCACCAGCAGAGGGAGAGGGTTCGGTCAGCCCCAGCATTTT. Translating gives CATSRGRGFGQPQHF. The V call is TRBV15, the J call TRBJ1-5; D is unresolved. Germline CDR1 and CDR2: LNHNV and YYDKDF (reference sequence). The V end lost 1 base, the J end lost 6 bases, and 13 bases lay between the germline ends. The CDR3 extends over 15 amino acids.